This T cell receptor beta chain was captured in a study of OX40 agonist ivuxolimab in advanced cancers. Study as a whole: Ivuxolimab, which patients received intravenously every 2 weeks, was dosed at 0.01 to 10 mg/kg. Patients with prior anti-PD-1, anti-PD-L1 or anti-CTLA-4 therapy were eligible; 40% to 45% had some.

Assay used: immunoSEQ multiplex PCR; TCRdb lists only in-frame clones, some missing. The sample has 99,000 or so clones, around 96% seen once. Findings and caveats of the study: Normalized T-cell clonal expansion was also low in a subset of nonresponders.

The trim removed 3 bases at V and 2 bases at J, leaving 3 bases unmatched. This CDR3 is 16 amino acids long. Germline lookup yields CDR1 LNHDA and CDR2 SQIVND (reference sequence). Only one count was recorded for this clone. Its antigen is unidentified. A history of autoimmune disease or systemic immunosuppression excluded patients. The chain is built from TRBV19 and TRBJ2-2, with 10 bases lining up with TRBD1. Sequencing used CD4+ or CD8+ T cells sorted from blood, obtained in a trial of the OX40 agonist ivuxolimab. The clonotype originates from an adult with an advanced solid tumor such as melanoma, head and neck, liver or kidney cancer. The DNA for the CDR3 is TGTGCCAGTAGTATTCGGACAGGGGGAAACACCGGGGAGCTGTTTTTT. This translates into CASSIRTGGNTGELFF.